The rows below give T cell receptor beta chains drawn from one sample of a study of cytomegalovirus exposure and HLA in healthy donors. The method was immunoSEQ multiplex PCR; TCRdb's version includes in-frame clones alone and lacks a portion of them. Of approximately 140,000 clones in the sample, around 83% were seen once. Sequenced: PBMCs. All receptors come from a male donor in good health and CMV-seropositive. Both conserved end residues are part of each CDR3. Each record gives: CDR3 protein, CDR3 DNA, V gene, D gene, clone size, J gene. The D gene is left open where the match is weak. Some rows mark clone size as missing; the rest say once, few, many or name a class of expanded clone.

CDR3: CASSEDRAGTEAFF
DNA: TGTGCCAGCAGTGAGGACAGGGCTGGCACTGAAGCTTTCTTT
V: TRBV6-1
D: TRBD1
size: .
J: TRBJ1-1

CDR3: CASSLGTPSNTEAFF
DNA: TGTGCCAGCAGCTTAGGGACACCCTCTAACACTGAAGCTTTCTTT
V: TRBV13
D: .
size: .
J: TRBJ1-1

CDR3: CASSILGGGGEETQYF
DNA: TGTGCCAGTAGTATCCTCGGGGGGGGAGGGGAAGAGACCCAGTACTTC
V: TRBV19
D: TRBD2
size: .
J: TRBJ2-5

CDR3: CASSESTGVYEKLFF
DNA: TGCGCCAGCAGCGAATCGACAGGGGTGTACGAAAAACTGTTTTTT
V: TRBV5-1
D: TRBD1
size: .
J: TRBJ1-4

CDR3: CASSHRQGALGRSYNEQFF
DNA: TGCGCCAGCAGCCATAGACAGGGGGCTTTAGGAAGGTCCTACAATGAGCAGTTCTTC
V: TRBV4-1
D: TRBD1
size: few
J: TRBJ2-1

CDR3: CAISESGTGGRGYTF
DNA: TGTGCCATCAGTGAGTCAGGGACAGGGGGCCGTGGCTACACCTTC
V: TRBV10-3
D: TRBD1
size: .
J: TRBJ1-2

CDR3: CAWSEGGPDTQYF
DNA: TGTGCCTGGAGCGAGGGAGGCCCAGATACGCAGTATTTT
V: TRBV30
D: .
size: .
J: TRBJ2-3

CDR3: CASSLRPRVAGGPSLFAGELFF
DNA: TGTGCCAGCAGCCTTCGACCCCGAGTAGCGGGAGGGCCCTCTTTATTTGCCGGGGAGCTGTTTTTT
V: TRBV7-8
D: TRBD2
size: .
J: TRBJ2-2

CDR3: CATSRGLDRAGNQPQHF
DNA: TGTGCCACCAGCAGAGGTCTTGACAGGGCGGGCAATCAGCCCCAGCATTTT
V: TRBV15
D: TRBD1
size: .
J: TRBJ1-5

CDR3: CASKPSGDFEQFF
DNA: TGTGCCAGCAAGCCTAGCGGGGATTTTGAGCAGTTCTTC
V: TRBV2
D: TRBD2
size: once
J: TRBJ2-1

CDR3: CASSPQDRPNTEAFF
DNA: TGTGCCAGCTCACCGCAAGACAGACCGAACACTGAAGCTTTCTTT
V: TRBV18
D: .
size: .
J: TRBJ1-1

CDR3: CASSLASRVSTGELFF
DNA: TGTGCCAGCAGCTTGGCCTCCCGAGTGTCCACCGGGGAGCTGTTTTTT
V: TRBV5-4
D: .
size: .
J: TRBJ2-2

CDR3: CASSMTGTGGTF
DNA: TGTGCCAGCAGCATGACCGGGACAGGGGGGACCTTC
V: TRBV5-4
D: TRBD1
size: once
J: TRBJ1-2

CDR3: CASSLEAASIYGYTF
DNA: TGCGCCAGCAGCTTGGAGGCGGCGAGTATTTATGGCTACACCTTC
V: TRBV5-1
D: .
size: once
J: TRBJ1-2

CDR3: CASSDRGVSEQFF
DNA: TGCGCCAGCAGTGACCGGGGGGTATCTGAGCAGTTCTTC
V: TRBV10-1
D: TRBD2
size: .
J: TRBJ2-1

CDR3: CASRRSGGSQETQYF
DNA: TGTGCCAGCAGGCGGAGCGGGGGGAGCCAAGAGACCCAGTACTTC
V: TRBV2
D: TRBD2
size: once
J: TRBJ2-5

CDR3: CASSYSGGSYNEQFF
DNA: TGTGCCAGCAGTTACTCGGGGGGCTCCTACAATGAGCAGTTCTTC
V: TRBV6-5
D: .
size: .
J: TRBJ2-1

CDR3: CASSSRDRASSPLHF
DNA: TGTGCCAGCAGCTCCCGGGACAGGGCTTCTTCACCCCTCCACTTT
V: TRBV7-9
D: TRBD1
size: .
J: TRBJ1-6

CDR3: CASSSDFNEQFF
DNA: TGTGCCAGCAGTTCTGACTTCAATGAGCAGTTCTTC
V: TRBV6-6
D: .
size: .
J: TRBJ2-1

CDR3: CASSPRVGRVSTEAFF
DNA: TGTGCCAGCAGCCCCAGGGTCGGCAGGGTAAGCACTGAAGCTTTCTTT
V: TRBV7-2
D: .
size: .
J: TRBJ1-1

CDR3: CASSLRQGRETQYF
DNA: TGCGCCAGCAGCTTGAGGCAGGGGCGAGAGACCCAGTACTTC
V: TRBV5-1
D: .
size: .
J: TRBJ2-5

CDR3: CASSRAGPEGIYSNQPQHF
DNA: TGTGCCAGTAGTCGAGCAGGGCCTGAAGGGATATATAGCAATCAGCCCCAGCATTTT
V: TRBV19
D: .
size: .
J: TRBJ1-5

CDR3: CASRPTGPMNTEAFF
DNA: TGTGCCAGCAGACCCACAGGGCCGATGAACACTGAAGCTTTCTTT
V: TRBV6-5
D: .
size: .
J: TRBJ1-1

CDR3: CASSMGTGFPYEQYF
DNA: TGTGCCAGTAGTATGGGGACAGGGTTTCCCTACGAGCAGTACTTC
V: TRBV19
D: TRBD1
size: .
J: TRBJ2-7

CDR3: CASSLPPTGLAFF
DNA: TGTGCCAGCAGTTTACCCCCGACAGGGCTAGCTTTCTTT
V: TRBV28
D: TRBD1
size: few
J: TRBJ1-1

CDR3: CASNPTGGFYGYTF
DNA: TGTGCCAGCAACCCGACAGGGGGCTTCTATGGCTACACCTTC
V: TRBV5-6
D: TRBD1
size: few
J: TRBJ1-2

CDR3: CASSPSETSEYNEQFF
DNA: TGCGCCAGCAGCCCCAGCGAGACTAGCGAGTACAATGAGCAGTTCTTC
V: TRBV4-1
D: TRBD2
size: .
J: TRBJ2-1

CDR3: CASSEYTYGANVLTF
DNA: TGTGCCAGCAGTGAATACACATATGGGGCCAACGTCCTGACTTTC
V: TRBV6-1
D: .
size: once
J: TRBJ2-6

CDR3: CASSLGLSGNTIYF
DNA: TGTGCCAGCAGCTTGGGGCTCTCTGGAAACACCATATATTTT
V: TRBV7-2
D: .
size: .
J: TRBJ1-3

CDR3: CASTFHGGRIYGYTF
DNA: TGTGCCAGCACTTTTCACGGCGGGAGGATCTATGGCTACACCTTC
V: TRBV28
D: .
size: .
J: TRBJ1-2

CDR3: CASSITSVAYEQYF
DNA: TGTGCCAGCAGTATAACTAGCGTCGCCTACGAGCAGTACTTC
V: TRBV27
D: TRBD2
size: .
J: TRBJ2-7

CDR3: CASRTFRGSYNEQFF
DNA: TGTGCCAGCAGGACCTTTCGGGGGAGTTACAATGAGCAGTTCTTC
V: TRBV6-5
D: .
size: .
J: TRBJ2-1

CDR3: CASSFGTATDTQYF
DNA: TGTGCCAGCAGCTTTGGGACAGCGACAGATACGCAGTATTTT
V: TRBV5-6
D: TRBD1
size: .
J: TRBJ2-3

CDR3: CASSIGLLGGSSYTF
DNA: TGTGCCAGTAGTATCGGTTTGTTAGGCGGAAGCAGCTACACCTTC
V: TRBV19
D: .
size: .
J: TRBJ1-2

CDR3: CASSERVSYEQYF
DNA: TGTGCCAGCAGTGAACGGGTCTCCTACGAGCAGTACTTC
V: TRBV6-1
D: .
size: .
J: TRBJ2-7

CDR3: CAISEFAGQRTDTQYF
DNA: TGTGCCATCAGTGAGTTCGCGGGACAGCGCACAGATACGCAGTATTTT
V: TRBV10-3
D: .
size: .
J: TRBJ2-3

CDR3: CASSLTGTAQNEQFF
DNA: TGTGCCAGCAGCTTAACCGGGACAGCACAAAATGAGCAGTTCTTC
V: TRBV7-9
D: TRBD1
size: .
J: TRBJ2-1

CDR3: CASSSGTGETEAFF
DNA: TGCGCCAGCAGCTCTGGGACAGGTGAAACTGAAGCTTTCTTT
V: TRBV5-1
D: TRBD1
size: .
J: TRBJ1-1

CDR3: CSNRGRVRTGELFF
DNA: TGCAGCAACCGAGGGAGGGTGAGGACCGGGGAGCTGTTTTTT
V: TRBV29-1
D: TRBD2
size: .
J: TRBJ2-2

CDR3: CAIGQVGQLYEQYF
DNA: TGTGCCATCGGACAGGTGGGACAGCTTTACGAGCAGTACTTC
V: TRBV10-3
D: TRBD1
size: .
J: TRBJ2-7

CDR3: CASSLFFRDEQYF
DNA: TGTGCCAGCAGCTTGTTCTTCAGGGACGAGCAGTACTTC
V: TRBV5-6
D: .
size: .
J: TRBJ2-7

CDR3: CASSLQGQGETFF
DNA: TGTGCCAGCAGTTTACAGGGACAGGGAGAAACTTTCTTT
V: TRBV27
D: TRBD1
size: .
J: TRBJ1-1

CDR3: CASSTGQDGYNSPLHF
DNA: TGTGCCAGCAGTACGGGACAGGATGGTTATAATTCACCCCTCCACTTT
V: TRBV28
D: TRBD1
size: .
J: TRBJ1-6

CDR3: CASSLGWERREQFF
DNA: TGTGCCAGCAGCTTAGGGTGGGAGAGGCGTGAGCAGTTCTTC
V: TRBV11-3
D: .
size: .
J: TRBJ2-1

CDR3: CASSFEGTVSGAFF
DNA: TGTGCCAGCAGCTTTGAAGGGACAGTCTCTGGGGCTTTCTTT
V: TRBV11-2
D: TRBD1
size: .
J: TRBJ1-1

CDR3: CASSPNGSNEQFF
DNA: TGTGCCAGCTCACCGAATGGCTCGAATGAGCAGTTCTTC
V: TRBV18
D: .
size: .
J: TRBJ2-1

CDR3: CASSLARSGITTGELFF
DNA: TGTGCCAGCAGCTTAGCCCGATCGGGGATTACTACCGGGGAGCTGTTTTTT
V: TRBV11-2
D: .
size: .
J: TRBJ2-2

CDR3: CASSADGAIYYGYTF
DNA: TGTGCCAGCAGCGCTGATGGGGCCATCTACTATGGCTACACCTTC
V: TRBV9
D: .
size: few
J: TRBJ1-2

CDR3: CASSSRDTEAFF
DNA: TGTGCCAGCAGCAGCCGGGACACTGAAGCTTTCTTT
V: TRBV7-9
D: .
size: .
J: TRBJ1-1

CDR3: CASSLGADRGSYEQYF
DNA: TGCGCCAGCAGCTTGGGGGCGGACAGGGGCTCCTACGAGCAGTACTTC
V: TRBV5-1
D: TRBD1
size: .
J: TRBJ2-7

CDR3: CASRTSGTDTQYF
DNA: TGTGCCAGCCGGACTAGCGGCACAGATACGCAGTATTTT
V: TRBV13
D: TRBD2
size: .
J: TRBJ2-3

CDR3: CASSLGGRVSGNTIYF
DNA: TGCGCCAGCAGCTTGGGAGGCCGGGTCTCTGGAAACACCATATATTTT
V: TRBV5-1
D: .
size: .
J: TRBJ1-3

CDR3: CASSFGMTSGGTDTQYF
DNA: TGTGCCAGCAGCTTTGGGATGACTAGCGGGGGCACAGATACGCAGTATTTT
V: TRBV7-8
D: TRBD2
size: .
J: TRBJ2-3

CDR3: CASSQERNSPLHF
DNA: TGCGCCAGCAGCCAAGAGAGAAATTCACCCCTCCACTTT
V: TRBV4-3
D: .
size: .
J: TRBJ1-6

CDR3: CASRASEARVSYNEQFF
DNA: TGTGCCAGCAGGGCGAGTGAGGCGCGGGTCTCCTACAATGAGCAGTTCTTC
V: TRBV2
D: .
size: .
J: TRBJ2-1

CDR3: CASSLTGGRLYGWGGQGDGYTF
DNA: TGTGCCAGCTCACTTACCGGAGGACGTTTATACGGATGGGGCGGACAGGGAGATGGCTACACCTTC
V: TRBV18
D: TRBD1
size: .
J: TRBJ1-2